This T cell receptor beta chain was obtained from a study of shared clonotypes between healthy human individuals. Study details: CD4 naive and CD4 memory each took three plates per donor, while CD8 naive took two and CD8 memory one. Study conclusions and caveats: Generation probability values for non-shared clonotypes were lower than those for clonotypes shared by all four donors. It was expected that sequencing depth would affect clonotype sharing among donors.

Each subset's genomic DNA was shared equally among a number of immunoSEQ plates. Here immunoSEQ multiplex PCR was the method, and the copy in TCRdb shows in-frame clones only, minus some. This sample yields over a million clones, of which roughly 96% are seen a single time; approximately 1.1% belongs to the top ten. A note on this clone: Its antigen remains unknown.

CDR3 length: 15 amino acids. The germline V and J ends were trimmed by 6 bases and 5 bases, with 19 bases remaining between them. Per germline, CDR1 MNHEY and CDR2 SVGAGI. The sample comprised naive CD4+ T cells sorted from blood. Subset denoted: CD45RA+ positively selected. V gene TRBV6-5 combines with J gene TRBJ2-5; a weak D match, TRBD2 (6 bases). The receptor was derived from a man younger than 45 in good health. The CDR3 protein is CASRRRSQEGETQYF. In DNA, the CDR3 is TGTGCCAGCAGGCGCCGCTCGCAGGAGGGTGAGACCCAGTACTTC.